The 8 T cell receptor beta chains below come from one sample, sequenced in a study of Graves' ophthalmopathy and Graves' hyperthyroidism. For repertoire sequencing, the TCR beta CDR3 regions were amplified from RNA transcripts. RT-PCR in the first round used HTBI primers; a second-round multiplex PCR followed. Each CDR3 protein is one row after TCRdb ran MiXCR on the multiplex PCR reads. The sample lists approximately 700,000 distinct CDR3 sequences, 35% to 45% occurring once. Source material: peripheral blood. These receptors were taken from an adult man with Graves' ophthalmopathy.

The chain employs TRBV7-2 and TRBJ1-2; the D gene is possibly TRBD1 (5 bases). The CDR3 length is 18 residues. Trimming took off 5 bases at V and 0 bases at J, with 22 bases between the two ends. Germline CDR1 is SGHTA and CDR2 is FQGNSA. The CDR3 reads CASSAWGYIRVANYGYTF. The CDR3 bases are TGTGCCAGCAGCGCATGGGGGTATATTCGGGTAGCTAACTATGGCTACACCTTC.

Comments on this clonotype: At one end, the junction sequence differs from germline, possibly due to a read error. The chain links TRBV4-1 to TRBJ1-1, with 9 bases matching TRBD1. The CDR3 spans 14 residues. In germline, CDR1 is MGHRA, CDR2 YSYEKL. CDR3 region: CASSQPRTGALKNF. The DNA of the CDR3 is TGCGCCAGCAGCCAGCCCCGGACAGGGGCACTGAAGAACTTT.

This clonotype was counted many times. The chain links TRBV20-1 to TRBJ1-5, with D hard to call. Deletions cut 5 bases from V and 7 bases from J, with 18 bases between. Germline CDR1 and CDR2: DFQATT and SNEGSKA (reference sequence). The CDR3 consists of 14 residues. DNA for the CDR3: TGCAGTGCTGTAGGCCGGAACAGAGGGCAGCCCCAGCATTTT. Protein sequence: CSAVGRNRGQPQHF.

The V call is TRBV7-8, the J call TRBJ2-5; D is unresolved. The CDR3 runs to 14 residues. V gave up 5 bases and J gave up 6 bases, with 16 bases separating them. The V gene's germline CDR1 is SGHVS and CDR2 FQNEAQ. The DNA for the CDR3 is TGTGCCAGCAGCGCCGACGGGTGGTTGAAGACCCAGTACTTC. The encoded protein is CASSADGWLKTQYF.

The chain uses TRBV9 and TRBJ1-6; weak D call: TRBD1 (6 bases). Per germline, CDR1 SGDLS and CDR2 YYNGEE. V gave up 5 bases and J gave up 9 bases, with 21 bases separating them. CDR3 length equals 16 residues. The CDR3 loop is CASSSGLAKGVSPLHF. CDR3 nucleotides: TGTGCCAGCAGTTCCGGACTAGCTAAGGGGGTTTCACCCCTCCACTTT.

In this sample, this clonotype turned up a few times. CDR3 nucleotide sequence: TGTGCCAGCAGCTTGGACGTGGGACAGGGAAGACCTTTCCATGAGACCCAGTACTTC. It yields the protein CASSLDVGQGRPFHETQYF. J is TRBJ2-5 and V is TRBV12-3 or TRBV12-4, with TRBD1 matching 9 bases. CDR3 size: 19 residues. Trimming at V came to 6 bases and at J to 5 bases, leaving 22 bases not matched to a gene.

In its sample, this clonotype was seen many times. The J gene is TRBJ1-2, the V gene TRBV16; D unresolved. Germline lookup yields CDR1 KGHSY and CDR2 FQNENV. CDR3 size: 12 residues. Trimming removed 4 bases from V and 4 bases from J, with 7 bases in between. The CDR3 DNA sequence: TGTGCCAGCAGCCTTGATGTCTATGGCTACACCTTC. Residues: CASSLDVYGYTF.

This clonotype has at least ten counts. The chain uses TRBV5-5 and TRBJ2-5; 7 bases map to TRBD1. The germline V gene encodes CDR1 SGHKS and CDR2 YYEKEE (reference sequence). With 4 bases clipped from V and 5 bases from J, the junction kept 11 bases outside the gene matches. The CDR3 spans 15 residues. The CDR3 DNA reads as TGTGCCAGCAGCCCCAAGCCAGGGGGTCCGGAGACCCAGTACTTC. As protein: CASSPKPGGPETQYF.